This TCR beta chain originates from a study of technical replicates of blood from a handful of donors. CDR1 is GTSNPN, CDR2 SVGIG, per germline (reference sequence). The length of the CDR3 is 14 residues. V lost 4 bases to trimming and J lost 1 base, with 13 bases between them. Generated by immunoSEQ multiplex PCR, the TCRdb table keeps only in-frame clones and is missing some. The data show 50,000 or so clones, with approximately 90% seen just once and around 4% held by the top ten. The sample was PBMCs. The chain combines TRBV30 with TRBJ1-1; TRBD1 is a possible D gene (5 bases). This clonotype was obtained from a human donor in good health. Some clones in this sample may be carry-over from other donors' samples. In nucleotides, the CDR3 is TGTGCCTGGACGGAGGGACTCAAGAACACTGAAGCTTTCTTT. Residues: CAWTEGLKNTEAFF.